The 29 T cell receptor beta chains in this list originate from one sample, sequenced in a study of OX40 agonist ivuxolimab in advanced cancers. Sequencing used immunoSEQ multiplex PCR; TCRdb keeps in-frame clones, though not all of them. The repertoire consists of some 39,000 clones, with 65% to 85% occurring once and the leading ten covering 8.5% to 14%. The material sequenced was CD4+ or CD8+ T cells sorted from blood, taken in a trial of the OX40 agonist ivuxolimab. All receptors derive from an adult with an advanced solid tumor such as melanoma, head and neck, liver or kidney cancer.

This chain connects TRBV7-9 to TRBJ1-1; D possibly corresponds to TRBD1 (6 bases). The germline V gene has CDR1 SEHNR and CDR2 FQNEAQ (reference sequence). Trimming took 2 bases from V and 1 from J, leaving 11 bases between them. CDR3 size: 15 residues. CDR3 in amino acids: CASSLLQQGNTEAFF. Here the CDR3 DNA reads TGTGCCAGCAGCTTACTCCAACAGGGGAACACTGAAGCTTTCTTT.

The chain uses TRBV6-6 and TRBJ1-5; D not certain. The germline V gene encodes CDR1 MNHNY and CDR2 SVGAGI (reference sequence). V was cut by 6 bases and J by 4 bases, with 10 bases left in between. The CDR3 has 13 residues. CDR3: CASRSSENQPQHF. In DNA, the CDR3 is TGTGCCAGCAGGTCCAGTGAGAATCAGCCCCAGCATTTT.

This clone was seen just once. The genes are TRBV29-1 and TRBJ1-1; 11 bases are shared with TRBD1. The CDR3 extends over 14 amino acids. The germline CDR1 and CDR2 sequences are SQVTM and ANQGSEA. V lost 4 bases and J lost 12; bases outside the gene matches: 13. The CDR3 spells CSVVRGQGALETFF. The CDR3 nucleotides are TGCAGCGTTGTGAGAGGACAGGGGGCCCTCGAGACTTTCTTT.

This chain links TRBV5-4 with TRBJ1-4, with D perhaps TRBD1 (6 bases). Trimming left V 4 bases short and J 4 bases short, with 14 bases between. CDR1 SGHNT and CDR2 YYREEE come from the germline V gene (reference sequence). The CDR3 contains 15 residues. The CDR3 loop is CASSRRGAGNEKLFF. CDR3 bases: TGTGCCAGCAGCCGGAGGGGGGCCGGTAATGAAAAACTGTTTTTT.

To note about this clone: The junction departs from germline at one end; a sequencing error may be responsible. The chain recombines TRBV5-4 with TRBJ2-7; TRBD2 is a possible D gene (5 bases). This CDR3 contains 15 residues. The V gene's germline CDR1 is SGHNT and CDR2 YYREEE (reference sequence). The CDR3 is CASSQDDTGTYEQYF. The CDR3 nucleotides read TGCGCCAGCAGCCAAGATGATACGGGGACCTACGAGCAGTACTTC.

This clone is termed medium-sized. The rearrangement uses TRBV30 and TRBJ1-1; a possible D gene is TRBD1 (5 bases). Germline V gene data show CDR1 as GTSNPN and CDR2 as SVGIG (reference sequence). Trimming cost V 0 bases and J 2 bases, with 13 bases left between them. The CDR3 extends over 15 amino acids. CDR3 DNA sequence: TGTGCCTGGAGTGTAGGGGCAGTTGGAAACACTGAAGCTTTCTTT. Protein: CAWSVGAVGNTEAFF.

The chain carries TRBV18 and TRBJ2-7; D remains unclear. This CDR3 contains 13 residues. With 4 bases removed from V and 5 bases from J, the gap between germline ends came to 12 bases. Germline V lookup: CDR1 KGHSH, CDR2 LQKENI. CDR3 sequence: CASSLSRNHEQYF. The CDR3 DNA follows: TGTGCCAGCTCACTAAGCAGGAATCACGAGCAGTACTTC.

J is TRBJ2-2 and V is TRBV9, with 8 bases identical to TRBD2. The CDR3 runs 17 residues. From germline, CDR1 is SGDLS and CDR2 YYNGEE. Trimming cost V 3 bases and J 3 bases; bases outside gene matches: 10. The CDR3 is CASSAPKRGPDTGELFF. The DNA for the CDR3 is TGTGCCAGCAGCGCGCCGAAGCGGGGGCCGGACACCGGGGAGCTGTTTTTT. Full variable domain (missing parts from reference TRBV9 and TRBJ2-2): DSGVTQTPKHLITATGQRVTLRCSPRSGDLSVYWYQQSLDQGLQFLIQYYNGEERAKGNILERFSAQQFPDLHSELNLSSLELGDSALYFCASSAPKRGPDTGELFFGEGSRLTVL.

V is TRBV14 and J is TRBJ2-5, with 15 bases aligning to TRBD2. The CDR3 is 18 amino acids. Germline values: CDR1 SGHDN, CDR2 FVKESK. V shed 4 bases and J 2 bases; nucleotides not matched to a gene: 8. CDR3 coding DNA: TGTGCCAGCAGCCCGGGACTAGCGGGGGGCCTGGGACAAGAGACCCAGTACTTC. Amino acid sequence: CASSPGLAGGLGQETQYF. Together with reference TRBV14 and TRBJ2-5, the CDR3 gives the full variable domain: EAGVTQFPSHSVIEKGQTVTLRCDPISGHDNLYWYRRVMGKEIKFLLHFVKESKQDESGMPNNRFLAERTGGTYSTLKVQPAELEDSGVYFCASSPGLAGGLGQETQYFGPGTRLLVL.

The chain links TRBV7-2 to TRBJ1-4; 10 bases fit TRBD1. The J segment lost 8 bases and the V segment lost 3 bases, leaving 6 bases of the junction unmatched. Germline loops: CDR1 SGHTA, CDR2 FQGNSA. The CDR3 runs to 15 residues. The CDR3 protein is CASSFLGQGGEKLFF. The CDR3, as DNA: TGTGCCAGCAGCTTTCTCGGACAGGGGGGGGAAAAACTGTTTTTT.

The chain recombines TRBV19 with TRBJ2-6; D possibly matches TRBD1 or TRBD2 (5 bases each). Between the trimmed V and J ends, which lost 7 bases and 0 bases, there was a span of 7 bases. CDR3 length equals 14 residues. The germline V gene has CDR1 LNHDA and CDR2 SQIVND (reference sequence). The CDR3 reads CASMRGSGANVLTF. In DNA, the CDR3 is TGTGCCAGTATGAGGGGCTCTGGGGCCAACGTCCTGACTTTC.

The count of this clone is one. The genes are TRBV2 and TRBJ2-1, with D possibly being TRBD2 (7 bases). Trimming left V 6 bases short and J 2 bases short, with 11 bases between. This CDR3 region has 14 residues. Germline V gene sequence: CDR1 SNHLY, CDR2 FYNNEI. The CDR3 spells CASRRGGTYNEQFF. The CDR3 nucleotides read TGTGCCAGCAGAAGGGGGGGGACCTACAATGAGCAGTTCTTC.

CDR3 loop: CASSLQGAYGYTF. CDR3 sequence (DNA): TGTGCCAGCAGTTTACAGGGGGCCTATGGCTACACCTTC. This chain joins TRBV7-9 and TRBJ1-2; TRBD1 agrees at 9 bases. The CDR3 is 13 residues long. J gave up 4 bases and V 6 bases, and 3 bases lay outside the gene matches. Germline CDR1 and CDR2: SEHNR and FQNEAQ (reference sequence). The full variable domain, in which reference TRBV7-9 and TRBJ1-2 provide the parts outside the CDR3, is DTGVSQNPRHKITKRGQNVTFRCDPISEHNRLYWYRQTLGQGPEFLTYFQNEAQLEKSRLLSDRFSAERPKGSFSTLEIQRTEQGDSAMYLCASSLQGAYGYTFGSGTRLTVV.

The chain employs TRBV29-1 and TRBJ1-3; D gene unclear. The CDR3 is made up of 13 amino acids. Looked up from germline, CDR1 is SQVTM and CDR2 is ANQGSEA. The V end was cut by 6 bases, the J end by 2 bases, with 11 bases between. Here the CDR3 DNA reads TGCAGCGTATTCGCAAGGGCTGGAAACACCATATATTTT. Translated: CSVFARAGNTIYF.

The chain recombines TRBV6-5 with TRBJ1-5; D is unresolved. From germline, CDR1 is MNHEY and CDR2 SVGAGI. Deletions cut 0 bases from V and 7 bases from J, with 16 bases between. This CDR3 comprises 16 residues. CDR3 nucleotides: TGTGCCAGCAGTTACTCGGAGGAGAGATCGGGGCAGCCCCAGCATTTT. It specifies CASSYSEERSGQPQHF.

This clone turned up a few times. This chain uses TRBV10-1 with TRBJ1-1; D gene uncertain. The germline CDR1 and CDR2 sequences are WNHNN and SYGVQD (reference sequence). V was cut by 5 bases and J by 3 bases, with 4 bases left in between. The CDR3 is 11 residues long. DNA for the CDR3: TGCGCCAGCAGTCGGGACACTGAAGCTTTCTTT. Protein: CASSRDTEAFF.

The rearrangement joins TRBV4-1 to TRBJ1-5, with 9 bases identical to TRBD1. CDR1 is MGHRA, CDR2 YSYEKL, per germline. The CDR3 consists of 15 residues. After removal of 0 bases from V and 7 bases from J, the junction contained 4 bases not matched to a gene. The CDR3 loop reads CASSQEGTGNQPQHF. The CDR3 bases are TGCGCCAGCAGCCAAGAAGGGACAGGGAACCAGCCCCAGCATTTT.

The count of this clone is one. The CDR3 coding sequence is TGTGCCAGCAGCTCGAACCCCGGGGGGAACACTGAAGCTTTCTTT. Amino acids: CASSSNPGGNTEAFF. The genes are TRBV7-3 and TRBJ1-1, with a weak D call TRBD1 (5 bases). CDR1 is SGHTA and CDR2 is FQGTGA in the germline V gene. V lost 4 bases and J 1 base, leaving 13 bases between the germline ends. The CDR3 spans 15 residues.

The chain carries TRBV21-1 and TRBJ2-5; TRBD1 is the table's D call, not checked against the DNA. TRBV21-1 is designated a pseudogene. The CDR3 extends over 14 amino acids. The DNA of the CDR3 is TGTGCCACCACCAGGACAGGGGTGAGGGAGACCCAGTACTTC. The encoded protein is CATTRTGVRETQYF.

This clone is classed as medium-sized. The V gene is TRBV27, the J gene TRBJ2-2; a possible D gene is TRBD2 (5 bases). The CDR3 spans 16 residues. V was trimmed by 5 bases and J by 5 bases, leaving 18 bases between them. Germline V CDR1 and CDR2: MNHEY, SMNVEV (reference sequence). The CDR3 nucleotides read TGTGCCAGCAGTCCGCCACGGACTTGGGGAACCGGGGAGCTGTTTTTT. Translated, it gives CASSPPRTWGTGELFF.

This clone was picked up a small number of times. The CDR3 loop is CASRLWTENTGELFF. The CDR3 DNA reads as TGTGCCAGTCGCCTTTGGACGGAGAACACCGGGGAGCTGTTTTTT. This chain links TRBV19 with TRBJ2-2, with D unresolved. Germline CDR1 LNHDA, CDR2 SQIVND (reference sequence). The V end lost 8 bases, the J end lost 1 base, and 14 bases lay between the germline ends. The CDR3 has 15 amino acids.

The chain carries TRBV4-1 and TRBJ1-6; D perhaps matches TRBD1 (5 bases). The V gene's germline CDR1 is MGHRA and CDR2 YSYEKL. The CDR3 runs to 18 residues. V lost 3 bases to trimming and J lost 6 bases, with 21 bases between them. CDR3 coding DNA: TGCGCCAGCAGCCAGGGACGGGTGAAACTAATAATTAATTCACCCCTCCACTTT. Amino acid sequence: CASSQGRVKLIINSPLHF.

This rearrangement joins TRBV2 to TRBJ2-2; TRBD2 is a possible D gene (7 bases). CDR3 length: 14 amino acids. Between the trimmed V and J ends, which lost 6 bases and 7 bases, there was a span of 15 bases. Germline lookup yields CDR1 SNHLY and CDR2 FYNNEI. For the CDR3, the DNA is TGTGCCAGCAGGGGGGGGACACCCGACGGGGAGCTGTTTTTT. Translation gives CASRGGTPDGELFF.

The gene calls are TRBV10-3 and TRBJ2-7; no clear D. The CDR3 has 14 residues. V shed 0 bases and J shed 2 bases, with 8 bases lying between them. Germline CDR1 reads ENHRY; CDR2 reads SYGVKD. In nucleotides, the CDR3 is TGTGCCATCAGTGAGTCGAAAAGGGCCTACGAGCAGTACTTC. It specifies CAISESKRAYEQYF.

The chain recombines TRBV11-1 with TRBJ1-2, with 7 positions matching TRBD1. Per germline, CDR1 SGHAT and CDR2 FQDESV (reference sequence). The V gene end was trimmed by 5 bases and the J gene end by 5 bases; junction bases not matched to a gene: 5. This CDR3 comprises 13 residues. The CDR3 loop reads CASSRDSPYGYTF. The CDR3 coding sequence is TGTGCCAGCAGCCGGGACAGCCCTTATGGCTACACCTTC.

The genes are TRBV13 and TRBJ1-1; no firm D call. The CDR3 runs to 13 residues. Trimming stripped 2 bases from V and 5 bases from J, with 9 bases between. Germline values: CDR1 PRHDT, CDR2 FYEKMQ (reference sequence). CDR3: CASSLPLLTEAFF. The DNA for the CDR3 is TGTGCCAGCAGCTTACCCCTTTTGACTGAAGCTTTCTTT. Full variable domain (outside the CDR3, taken from reference TRBV13 and TRBJ1-1): AAGVIQSPRHLIKEKRETATLKCYPIPRHDTVYWYQQGPGQDPQFLISFYEKMQSDKGSIPDRFSAQQFSDYHSELNMSSLELGDSALYFCASSLPLLTEAFFGQGTRLTVV.

The CDR3 DNA is TGCGCCAGCAGCCACCCGGACAGGGTCCATGAGCAGTTCTTC. This encodes CASSHPDRVHEQFF. The chain combines TRBV4-1 with TRBJ2-1, with 8 bases that match TRBD1. Germline CDR1 MGHRA, CDR2 YSYEKL. This CDR3 has 14 amino acids. V lost 3 bases to trimming and J lost 8 bases; unmatched junction nucleotides: 6.

The chain carries TRBV15 and TRBJ1-4; D is perhaps TRBD1 (6 bases). CDR1 is LNHNV, CDR2 YYDKDF, per germline (reference sequence). Trimming removed 2 bases at V and 10 bases at J, with 23 bases between. The CDR3 runs 17 residues. CDR3 protein: CATSRKELGHWDGKLFF. In DNA form, the CDR3 reads TGTGCCACCAGCAGAAAAGAGCTGGGACATTGGGATGGAAAACTGTTTTTT. Full variable domain (missing parts from reference TRBV15 and TRBJ1-4): DAMVIQNPRYQVTQFGKPVTLSCSQTLNHNVMYWYQQKSSQAPKLLFHYYDKDFNNEADTPDNFQSRRPNTSFCFLDIRSPGLGDTAMYLCATSRKELGHWDGKLFFGSGTQLSVL.

The V call is TRBV2, the J call TRBJ1-2, with no clear D. The CDR3 covers 14 residues. Germline CDR1 reads SNHLY; CDR2 reads FYNNEI. The germline V and J ends were trimmed by 7 bases and 1 base, with 13 bases remaining between them. Here the CDR3 DNA reads TGTGCCAGCACCAACCTTGATCGTAACTATGGCTACACCTTC. It is translated as CASTNLDRNYGYTF.